This passage covers 18 T cell receptor beta chains from one sample sequenced in a study of response to subunit inactivated influenza vaccine. One entry per CDR3 protein, called by TCRdb with MiXCR from the RT-PCR reads. Of about half a million distinct CDR3 sequences listed, approximately 7.7% are singletons. The sequences come from PBMCs from blood, collected about 24 months after vaccination. The receptors were gathered from a man between 45 and 75 years old who received an inactivated influenza vaccine.

A few counts support this clonotype. This chain connects TRBV3-1 to TRBJ2-3, with TRBD2 matching 10 bases. V dropped 3 bases and J dropped 6; count of bases not matched to a gene: 9. CDR1 is LGHDT, CDR2 YNNKEL, per germline (reference sequence). This CDR3 is built from 16 residues. CDR3 nucleotides: TGTGCCAGCAGCCATCAGGGGGGACTAGCGTCGGATACGCAGTATTTT. Translated: CASSHQGGLASDTQYF.

The V and J genes are TRBV29-1 and TRBJ2-5; 7 bases fit TRBD1. Losses at the gene ends were 8 bases for V and 5 bases for J; bases not matched to a gene: 8. The germline gives CDR1 SQVTM, CDR2 ANQGSEA. The CDR3 length is 12 residues. CDR3 coding DNA: TGCAGCTCCTCAGGGGGTAGGGAGACCCAGTACTTC. It encodes CSSSGGRETQYF.

This chain uses TRBV28 with TRBJ1-6; D is possibly TRBD1 (6 bases). CDR3 length: 16 residues. Deletions cut 7 bases from V and 5 bases from J, with 18 bases between. Germline CDR1 and CDR2: MDHEN and SYDVKM. This chain's CDR3 is CASTKRGWGHNSPLHF. The CDR3 bases are TGTGCCAGCACCAAAAGGGGTTGGGGGCATAATTCACCCCTCCACTTT.

This clonotype came up a few times. V and J are TRBV28 and TRBJ2-1, with 11 positions matching TRBD2. The CDR3 loop spans 15 amino acids. Germline V gene sequence: CDR1 MDHEN, CDR2 SYDVKM. J was trimmed by 3 bases and V by 10 bases; bases with no gene match: 8. The CDR3 loop is CATKGLAGLYNEQFF. The DNA for the CDR3 is TGTGCCACCAAAGGACTAGCGGGCCTCTACAATGAGCAGTTCTTC.

The V call is TRBV10-3, the J call TRBJ1-2; 9 positions match TRBD1. Germline loops: CDR1 ENHRY, CDR2 SYGVKD. The J segment lost 0 bases and the V segment lost 7 bases, leaving 3 bases of the junction unmatched. The CDR3 is 14 residues long. CDR3 protein: CAITGTGTNYGYTF. DNA of the CDR3: TGTGCCATCACCGGGACAGGGACTAACTATGGCTACACCTTC.

This clonotype appeared a few times. The CDR3 DNA reads TGCAGCGTTTACACAGATACGCAGTATTTT. This encodes CSVYTDTQYF. The rearrangement links TRBV29-1 to TRBJ2-3, with D uncertain. V lost 5 bases, J lost 2 bases, and 2 bases lay in between. The CDR3 is made up of 10 amino acids. Germline V gives CDR1 SQVTM, CDR2 ANQGSEA.

This clonotype was counted ten times or more. The DNA of the CDR3 is TGTGCCAGCAGCGTAGCGGACGGCTGGCCAGATACGCAGTATTTT. This encodes CASSVADGWPDTQYF. The chain employs TRBV9 and TRBJ2-3; the D is unclear. Per germline, CDR1 SGDLS and CDR2 YYNGEE. CDR3 size: 15 residues. Trimming removed 0 bases from V and 4 bases from J, with 12 bases in between.

This clonotype was seen only a few times. V and J are TRBV20-1 and TRBJ2-1; TRBD2 might be the D (5 bases). V was clipped by 6 bases and J by 9 bases, with 18 bases between them. The CDR3 extends over 13 amino acids. Germline CDR1 and CDR2: DFQATT and SNEGSKA (reference sequence). The CDR3 loop reads CSAEKLVGSEQFF. CDR3 coding DNA: TGCAGTGCAGAGAAACTAGTGGGGTCTGAGCAGTTCTTC.

This chain links TRBV20-1 with TRBJ1-1; D might be TRBD1 (5 bases). This CDR3 is 14 amino acids long. From germline, CDR1 is DFQATT and CDR2 SNEGSKA (reference sequence). Trimming took 3 bases from V and 1 from J, leaving 12 bases between them. DNA for the CDR3: TGCAGTGCTAGCACGGGACGGGGGAACACTGAAGCTTTCTTT. Translation: CSASTGRGNTEAFF.

This chain uses TRBV2 with TRBJ1-6; a possible D gene is TRBD1 (5 bases). CDR1 and CDR2 from the germline V gene are SNHLY and FYNNEI. This CDR3 is 16 amino acids long. V lost 6 bases and J lost 7, with 19 bases in between. CDR3 loop: CASSPFTGLSNSPLHF. In DNA form, the CDR3 reads TGTGCCAGCAGCCCCTTCACGGGACTTAGCAATTCACCCCTCCACTTT.

At least ten counts were recorded for this clonotype. The gene calls are TRBV3-1 and TRBJ1-1; tentatively, D is TRBD1 (6 bases). Germline lookup yields CDR1 LGHDT and CDR2 YNNKEL (reference sequence). This CDR3 has 15 residues. The germline V and J ends were trimmed by 4 bases and 0 bases, with 12 bases remaining between them. CDR3 in amino acids: CASSLSGALNTEAFF. Written as DNA, the CDR3 is TGTGCCAGCAGCCTTTCAGGGGCCTTGAACACTGAAGCTTTCTTT.

For the CDR3, the DNA is TGTGCCAGCAGCTTATACTCTCCCGGAAACACCATATATTTT. It yields the protein CASSLYSPGNTIYF. The genes are TRBV7-6 and TRBJ1-3; unclear D gene. Germline lookup yields CDR1 SGHVS and CDR2 FNYEAQ. V lost 2 bases and J 4 bases, leaving 9 bases between the germline ends. The CDR3 totals 14 residues.

This clonotype was observed a handful of times. The chain links TRBV24-1 to TRBJ2-7, with a weak D call TRBD1 (6 bases). Between the trimmed V and J ends, which lost 4 bases and 6 bases, there was a span of 15 bases. This CDR3 contains 14 residues. Looked up from germline, CDR1 is KGHDR and CDR2 is SFDVKD. CDR3 coding DNA: TGTGCCACCAGTGAACCCGGGACAACCAGCGAGCAGTACTTC. This gives the protein CATSEPGTTSEQYF.

In this sample, this clonotype turned up a few times. The chain recombines TRBV6-1 with TRBJ2-7; 7 positions agree with TRBD2. The V gene's germline CDR1 is MNHNS and CDR2 SASEGT. The CDR3 is 15 amino acids. Trimming took 7 bases from V and 5 from J; bases not matched to a gene: 14. The CDR3 nucleotides are TGTGCCAGCACGCGCCGGTGGGAGGGCTACAACGAGCAGTACTTC. It encodes CASTRRWEGYNEQYF.

This clonotype appeared a few times. The chain employs TRBV6-4 and TRBJ1-6; the D gene is possibly TRBD1 (6 bases). This CDR3 has 15 residues. V was trimmed by 3 bases and J by 9 bases, leaving 15 bases between them. The germline V gene has CDR1 MRHNA and CDR2 SNTAGT. The CDR3, as DNA: TGTGCCAGCAGTGAAGAGACAGGTTCTACTTCACCCCTCCACTTT. The encoded protein is CASSEETGSTSPLHF.

The chain employs TRBV4-3 and TRBJ1-6, with 8 bases matching TRBD1. The J segment lost 7 bases and the V segment lost 1 base, leaving 6 bases of the junction unmatched. The germline V gene has CDR1 LGHNA and CDR2 YSLEER. The CDR3 extends over 16 amino acids. CDR3 amino acids: CASSQVSNRGNSPLHF. The CDR3 coding sequence is TGCGCCAGCAGCCAAGTATCCAACAGGGGGAATTCACCCCTCCACTTT.

The table lists this clonotype with many counts. The V gene is TRBV20-1, the J gene TRBJ1-1, with D possibly matching TRBD1 (6 bases). The V and J ends lost 5 bases and 0 bases respectively, with 16 bases between them. This CDR3 has 15 residues. Germline V gene lookup returns CDR1 DFQATT and CDR2 SNEGSKA (reference sequence). The CDR3 spells CSAPAGGGMNTEAFF. DNA for the CDR3: TGCAGTGCTCCCGCCGGGGGCGGGATGAACACTGAAGCTTTCTTT.

This clonotype was detected a few times. The V gene is TRBV11-2, the J gene TRBJ2-3, with 12 bases lining up with TRBD2. J was trimmed by 3 bases and V by 3 bases; bases with no gene match: 4. The CDR3 spans 16 residues. CDR1 and CDR2 from the germline V gene are SGHAT and FQNNGV. The CDR3 protein is CASSLTSGSGTDTQYF. The DNA for the CDR3 is TGTGCCAGCAGCTTGACTAGCGGGAGTGGAACAGATACGCAGTATTTT.